This is a list of T cell receptor beta chains from one sample in a study of shared clonotypes between healthy human individuals. Using immunoSEQ multiplex PCR, the repertoire was profiled, and TCRdb retains in-frame clones only, with some absent. Altogether about 2.2 million clones are present, 80% to 95% being singletons, with the ten largest covering around 1.7%. The specimen sequenced was naive CD8+ T cells from PBMCs. The receptor set was obtained from a man aged 18 to 30 in good health. Some clones in this sample may be carry-over from other donors' samples. The CDR3 runs from the conserved cysteine through the conserved F or W. Each record gives: D gene, clone size, V gene, J gene, CDR3 protein, CDR3 DNA. D genes are given only for firm matches. Rows may omit the clone size; those that give it use once, few, many or a size class.

NA	few	TRBV19	TRBJ2-5	CASSIGQAETQYF	TGTGCCAGTAGTATAGGACAGGCAGAGACCCAGTACTTC
NA	NA	TRBV27	TRBJ2-1	CASSRLGTGFYNEQFF	TGTGCCAGCAGTAGACTCGGTACAGGGTTCTACAATGAGCAGTTCTTC
NA	NA	TRBV5-4	TRBJ1-2	CASSLVGTLYGYTF	TGTGCCAGCAGCTTGGTAGGGACTCTCTATGGCTACACCTTC
TRBD1	NA	TRBV9	TRBJ2-1	CASSVFRSPTGENEQFF	TGTGCCAGCAGCGTTTTCCGATCTCCGACAGGGGAAAATGAGCAGTTCTTC
NA	NA	TRBV7-3	TRBJ2-5	CASSPGLNWETQYF	TGTGCCAGCAGCCCGGGACTCAATTGGGAGACCCAGTACTTC
NA	NA	TRBV5-1	TRBJ2-1	CASAALVTYNEQFF	TGCGCCAGCGCGGCCCTCGTAACCTACAATGAGCAGTTCTTC
NA	NA	TRBV5-1	TRBJ2-5	CASSLPTIGQGGQETQYF	TGCGCCAGCAGCTTGCCCACCATTGGGCAGGGGGGCCAAGAGACCCAGTACTTC
NA	NA	TRBV4-1	TRBJ2-1	CASSQERGRGTLMYNEQFF	TGCGCCAGCAGCCAAGAGAGGGGGCGCGGGACTCTCATGTACAATGAGCAGTTCTTC
TRBD2	NA	TRBV27	TRBJ2-7	CASSLSGGSSYEQYF	TGTGCCAGCAGTTTATCAGGCGGGAGCTCCTACGAGCAGTACTTC
NA	NA	TRBV7-9	TRBJ1-1	CASSLENTEAFF	TGTGCCAGCAGCTTGGAAAACACTGAAGCTTTCTTT
TRBD1	NA	TRBV27	TRBJ2-7	CASSPRTGSEQYF	TGTGCCAGCAGTCCGAGGACAGGGAGCGAGCAGTACTTC
TRBD2	NA	TRBV18	TRBJ2-7	CASSPGRGSYEQYF	TGTGCCAGCTCACCAGGGCGGGGGTCCTACGAGCAGTACTTC
TRBD1	NA	TRBV7-8	TRBJ1-1	CASGQGFGTEAFF	TGTGCCAGCGGACAGGGGTTTGGGACTGAAGCTTTCTTT
TRBD1	NA	TRBV5-1	TRBJ1-1	CASSRKPDRAETEAFF	TGCGCCAGCAGCAGAAAACCCGACAGGGCGGAGACTGAAGCTTTCTTT
NA	once	TRBV9	TRBJ1-2	CASSGQKANYGYTF	TGTGCCAGCAGCGGACAGAAAGCTAACTATGGCTACACCTTC
TRBD1	NA	TRBV7-8	TRBJ1-1	CASSRGQGGAFF	TGTGCCAGCAGCCGAGGACAGGGCGGAGCTTTCTTT
NA	NA	TRBV19	TRBJ2-3	CASSDRAAMRDTQYF	TGTGCCAGTAGTGACCGGGCCGCCATGAGGGATACGCAGTATTTT
TRBD1	NA	TRBV12-5	TRBJ2-7	CASGMDRGYEQYF	TGTGCTAGTGGTATGGACAGGGGCTACGAGCAGTACTTC
NA	NA	TRBV6-5	TRBJ1-1	CASSYSIGAGNTEAFF	TGTGCCAGCAGTTACTCGATTGGGGCAGGAAACACTGAAGCTTTCTTT
NA	NA	TRBV4-1	TRBJ2-1	CASSQDRSPGEQFF	TGCGCCAGCAGCCAAGACCGATCACCGGGTGAGCAGTTCTTC
NA	NA	TRBV6-4	TRBJ1-1	CASRLGATLNTEAFF	TGTGCCAGCAGACTGGGAGCCACCCTGAACACTGAAGCTTTCTTT
NA	NA	TRBV28	TRBJ2-7	CASDSDSYEQYF	TGTGCCAGCGATAGCGACTCCTACGAGCAGTACTTC